This T cell receptor (beta chain) is from a study of blood T cell repertoires in COVID-19. Measured with immunoSEQ multiplex PCR; TCRdb has only the in-frame clones, and not every one. The table lists 120,000 to 150,000 clones, roughly nine tenths of them singletons, with less than 5% in the top ten. This CDR3 region has 17 residues. The V segment lost 0 bases and the J segment 7 bases; nucleotides outside the gene matches: 11. Germline V gene sequence: CDR1 LGHDT, CDR2 YNNKEL (reference sequence). The study recruited exposed participants who had met a COVID-19 case within 2 weeks before entry. The source is a woman aged 40-49 years who had been exposed to COVID-19. The V call is TRBV3-1 (or the pseudogene TRBV3-2), the J call TRBJ2-1; 8 nucleotides agree with TRBD2. Sequences were obtained from PBMCs or T cells enriched from blood (not recorded which). CDR3 residues: CASSQEPGGGPGNEQFF. The CDR3 DNA reads as TGTGCCAGCAGCCAAGAACCGGGGGGGGGCCCGGGGAATGAGCAGTTCTTC.